These T cell receptor beta chains were read from a single sample in a study of beta chain features in type 1 diabetes. The table came from immunoSEQ multiplex PCR; TCRdb's copy has only in-frame clones and leaves some out. Among 330,000 or so clones listed, about 15% were seen once. Sequences were obtained from central memory CD4+ T cells from blood. These TCRs come from a man aged 30-40 years in good health. The CDR3 runs from the conserved cysteine through the conserved F or W. Each record gives: clone size, D gene, J gene, V gene, CDR3 DNA, CDR3 protein. A D gene is named only where the DNA matches it firmly. Clone sizes are given selectively: once, few, many, or a class where the clone is expanded.

. . TRBJ2-3 TRBV4-1 TGCGCCAGCAGCCAGACCCCCGGTGTGAGCACGGATACGCAGTATTTT CASSQTPGVSTDTQYF
few TRBD1 TRBJ2-1 TRBV29-1 TGCAGCGGGCTCGGGACAGGGTTACGGGAGCAGTTCTTC CSGLGTGLREQFF
few . TRBJ1-6 TRBV2 TGTGCCAGCAGGGCACGATCGGGGTCACCCCTCCACTTT CASRARSGSPLHF
few TRBD2 TRBJ2-5 TRBV7-3 TGTGCCAGCAGCCTTATTAGCGGGGGGAAACAAGAGACCCAGTACTTC CASSLISGGKQETQYF
. . TRBJ2-3 TRBV5-1 TGCGCCAGCAGCTTGGCAGCGAGTCCAGATACGCAGTATTTT CASSLAASPDTQYF
. . TRBJ2-1 TRBV14 TGTGCCAGCAGCCAAACCAAGGGTATTGAGCAGTTCTTC CASSQTKGIEQFF
few TRBD1 TRBJ1-1 TRBV19 TGTGCCAGTAGTCTGGGGGCCGGGACAGGGTCGTTCACTGAAGCTTTCTTT CASSLGAGTGSFTEAFF
. . TRBJ1-5 TRBV2 TGTGCCAGCAGTGGGGAGGGACGAGGGCAGCCCCAGCATTTT CASSGEGRGQPQHF
many . TRBJ2-2 TRBV7-7 TGTGCCAGCAGCTTAGATTCCGGGGAGCTGTTTTTT CASSLDSGELFF
few TRBD2 TRBJ2-3 TRBV5-4 TGTGCCAGCAGCTTGGGGACTAGCCAACGCACAGATACGCAGTATTTT CASSLGTSQRTDTQYF
few TRBD1 TRBJ2-4 TRBV4-3 TGCGCCAGCAGCCAATGGGGCCCGGGACAGGGGGGCCTAGCCAAAAACATTCAGTACTTC CASSQWGPGQGGLAKNIQYF
. . TRBJ1-6 TRBV6-5 TGTGCCAGCAGTGGGGGGATTGTTGGCTCACCCCTCCACTTT CASSGGIVGSPLHF
. . TRBJ1-2 TRBV20-1 TGCAGTGCTACACCCCCCCTCACCTTC CSATPPLTF
. TRBD1 TRBJ1-6 TRBV13 TGTGCCAGCAGTGGACAGGGGGCGCGTTCACCCCTCCACTTT CASSGQGARSPLHF
many . TRBJ2-1 TRBV7-9 TGTGCCAGCAGCTTTCCACGGGGTGAGCAGTTCTTC CASSFPRGEQFF
many TRBD2 TRBJ2-3 TRBV19 TGTGCCAGTAAGCCCACTAGCGGGGGGTCGGATACGCAGTATTTT CASKPTSGGSDTQYF
few . TRBJ2-5 TRBV7-2 TGTGCCAGCAGTCAAAGAGGGGGGGCGAAAGAGACCCAGTACTTC CASSQRGGAKETQYF
few TRBD1 TRBJ1-6 TRBV11-2 TGTGCCAGCATCCTAAGACAGGGTAATTCACCCCTCCACTTT CASILRQGNSPLHF
. . TRBJ2-7 TRBV7-9 TGTGCCAGCAGCCGACCCCATGGGAGGAGCTACGAGCAGTACTTC CASSRPHGRSYEQYF
many TRBD1 TRBJ1-2 TRBV6-5 TGTGCCAGCAGTCGCAACGACAGGGGTGGAGGCTACACCTTC CASSRNDRGGGYTF
few . TRBJ2-2 TRBV30 TGTGCCTGGATTTATGGGACACTTAACACCGGGGAGCTGTTTTTT CAWIYGTLNTGELFF
few TRBD1 TRBJ2-7 TRBV7-2 TGTGCCAGCAATATCGTGACAGGGCCCACCTACGAGCAGTACTTC CASNIVTGPTYEQYF
. . TRBJ2-2 TRBV6-6 TGTGCCAGCACCCTAACAGCGAACACCGGGGAGCTGTTTTTT CASTLTANTGELFF
many TRBD1 TRBJ1-2 TRBV18 TGTGCCAGCTCACCAACCTCACAGGGGACAGGGAATTATGGCTACACCTTC CASSPTSQGTGNYGYTF
many . TRBJ2-7 TRBV14 TGTGCCAGCAGCCCAGACACCTCCTACGAGCAGTACTTC CASSPDTSYEQYF
. . TRBJ1-1 TRBV19 TGTGCCAGTAGTACGAGGGGGATGAACACTGAAGCTTTCTTT CASSTRGMNTEAFF
. TRBD1 TRBJ2-3 TRBV5-1 TGCGCCAGCAGCTTGGATGGGACAGGGACAGATACGCAGTATTTT CASSLDGTGTDTQYF
. TRBD2 TRBJ2-3 TRBV7-2 TGTGCCAGCAGCTTAGCATTTCAGAGACTAGCGGGTATCACGAATACGCAGTATTTT CASSLAFQRLAGITNTQYF
. . TRBJ1-3 TRBV2 TGTGCCAGCAGTCCAGTGGGGGGCTCTGGAAACACCATATATTTT CASSPVGGSGNTIYF
. TRBD1 TRBJ1-1 TRBV19 TGTGCCAGTAGTATTCGGGGCAGGGGGGCTGAAGCTTTCTTT CASSIRGRGAEAFF
many TRBD2 TRBJ2-2 TRBV9 TGTGCCAGCACTAGGGGACTAGCGGGAGTCGGGGAGCTGTTTTTT CASTRGLAGVGELFF
few . TRBJ1-4 TRBV7-9 TGTGCCAGCAGCTTATCTGGATTTGGTGAAAAACTGTTTTTT CASSLSGFGEKLFF
. . TRBJ1-6 TRBV7-7 TGTGCCAGCAGCTTGTGGGGCGCTGGTTCACCCCTCCACTTT CASSLWGAGSPLHF
few TRBD1 TRBJ1-1 TRBV5-5 TGTGCCAGCAGCTCCGAGGACAGGAAAGCTTTCTTT CASSSEDRKAFF
few TRBD1 TRBJ2-2 TRBV30 TGTGCCCGCTCCGGGACAGGGGGCGTCGGGGAGCTGTTTTTT CARSGTGGVGELFF
few . TRBJ1-1 TRBV2 TGTGCCAGCAGTGAACAGGGGAGGGACACTGAAGCTTTCTTT CASSEQGRDTEAFF
. . TRBJ2-3 TRBV6-1 TGTGCCAGCAGTGAAGTAAATAACGCGCAGTATTTT CASSEVNNAQYF
few . TRBJ2-5 TRBV6-5 TGTGCCAGCAGTTTAACCGGAGAGACCCAGTACTTC CASSLTGETQYF
. . TRBJ2-7 TRBV6-1 TGTGCCAGCGACTGGGGAACCCACGAGCAGTACTTC CASDWGTHEQYF
. . TRBJ1-3 TRBV30 TGTGCCTGGGGGACGGCAGGGAGGGGAAACACCATATATTTT CAWGTAGRGNTIYF
few . TRBJ2-1 TRBV14 TGTGCCAGCAGCCCCAGGGCAACGCAGTTCTTC CASSPRATQFF
. TRBD1 TRBJ2-3 TRBV10-3 TGTGCCATCAGAACAGGACAGGGCGAAGATACGCAGTATTTT CAIRTGQGEDTQYF